This T cell receptor (beta chain) was profiled in a study of cytomegalovirus exposure and HLA in healthy donors. PCR employed 60 Vbeta and 13 Jbeta primers. Data came from immunoSEQ multiplex PCR; TCRdb stores just in-frame clones and leaves some out. The sample has 150,000 to 250,000 clones, 65% to 90% seen once; the top ten hold about 2.2%. CDR1 and CDR2 (germline): SQVTM, ANQGSEA. Deletions cut 7 bases from V and 0 bases from J, with 4 bases between. CDR3 length equals 12 residues. This TCR was recovered from a woman aged 45-65 years in good health and CMV-seronegative. The chain links TRBV29-1 to TRBJ2-6; D gene uncertain. Sequencing was carried out using PBMCs. This CDR3 is CSGLSGANVLTF. As DNA, the CDR3 is TGCAGCGGGCTCTCTGGGGCCAACGTCCTGACTTTC.